This TCR beta chain was sequenced for a study of T cell responses to AZD1222 COVID-19 vaccine. The overall study: Whether given at about 4 or about 12 weeks, second doses were pooled. Findings and limits, study-wide: Donors were mostly white British, more females; clonal diversity possibly underestimated. Vaccination with two AZD1222 doses was followed by a rise in Spike-specific TCR breadth and depth. Baseline testing showed seropositivity in only a handful of AZD1222 recipients.

This table comes from immunoSEQ multiplex PCR, and its TCRdb copy is limited to in-frame clones, with some not included. The sample has around 100,000 clones, 80% to 90% seen once; the top ten hold approximately 15%. This clone was counted between two and nine times. The antigen is undetermined. CDR3 length: 13 residues. The V end was cut by 0 bases, the J end by 0 bases, with 5 bases between. Germline CDR1 is GTSNPN and CDR2 is SVGIG (reference sequence). The chain joins TRBV30 to TRBJ1-1; D ambiguous. The TCR was taken from an adult in good health. The sample in question was peripheral blood, obtained on day 0 of AZD1222 vaccination. Here the CDR3 reads CAWSVMVNTEAFF. CDR3 in DNA: TGTGCCTGGAGTGTTATGGTGAACACTGAAGCTTTCTTT.